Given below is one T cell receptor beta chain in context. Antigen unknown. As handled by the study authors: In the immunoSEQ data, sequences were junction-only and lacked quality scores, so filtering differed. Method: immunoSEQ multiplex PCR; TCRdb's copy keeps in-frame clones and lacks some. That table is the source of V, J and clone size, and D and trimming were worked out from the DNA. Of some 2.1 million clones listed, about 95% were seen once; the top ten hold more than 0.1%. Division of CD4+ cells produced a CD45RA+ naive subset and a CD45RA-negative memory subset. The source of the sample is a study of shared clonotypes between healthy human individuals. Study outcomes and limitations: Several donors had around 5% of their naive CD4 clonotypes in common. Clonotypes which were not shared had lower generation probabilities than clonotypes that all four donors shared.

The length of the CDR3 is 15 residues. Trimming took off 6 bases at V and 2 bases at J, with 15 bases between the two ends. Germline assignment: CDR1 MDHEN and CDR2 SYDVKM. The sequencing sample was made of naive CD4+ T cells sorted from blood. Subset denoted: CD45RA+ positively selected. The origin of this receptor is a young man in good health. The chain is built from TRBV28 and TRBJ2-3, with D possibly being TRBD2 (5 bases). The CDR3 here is CASSRAREPTDTQYF. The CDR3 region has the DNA TGTGCCAGCAGCCGAGCACGGGAACCCACAGATACGCAGTATTTT.